This T cell receptor beta chain is drawn from a study of CD8 T cell repertoires and HIV-1 epitope variants. This clone appeared a few times. Its antigen is currently unknown. CDR3 length: 12 residues. Germline CDR1 reads MNHEY; CDR2 reads SVGAGI. V shed 2 bases, J shed 6 bases, and the junction held 1 base outside the gene matches. The data were produced by immunoSEQ multiplex PCR, yet TCRdb's version contains in-frame clones alone and is incomplete. Of over 1,500 clones in the sample, 60% to 80% were seen once. The sequencing sample was made of cultured CD8+ T cells derived from PBMCs. The V and J genes are TRBV6-5 and TRBJ2-7, with 7 bases aligning to TRBD2. This receptor was identified in a male donor with HIV. In DNA, the CDR3 is TGTGCCAGCAGTTACGGGGGGGGCGAGCAGTACTTC. Translating gives CASSYGGGEQYF.